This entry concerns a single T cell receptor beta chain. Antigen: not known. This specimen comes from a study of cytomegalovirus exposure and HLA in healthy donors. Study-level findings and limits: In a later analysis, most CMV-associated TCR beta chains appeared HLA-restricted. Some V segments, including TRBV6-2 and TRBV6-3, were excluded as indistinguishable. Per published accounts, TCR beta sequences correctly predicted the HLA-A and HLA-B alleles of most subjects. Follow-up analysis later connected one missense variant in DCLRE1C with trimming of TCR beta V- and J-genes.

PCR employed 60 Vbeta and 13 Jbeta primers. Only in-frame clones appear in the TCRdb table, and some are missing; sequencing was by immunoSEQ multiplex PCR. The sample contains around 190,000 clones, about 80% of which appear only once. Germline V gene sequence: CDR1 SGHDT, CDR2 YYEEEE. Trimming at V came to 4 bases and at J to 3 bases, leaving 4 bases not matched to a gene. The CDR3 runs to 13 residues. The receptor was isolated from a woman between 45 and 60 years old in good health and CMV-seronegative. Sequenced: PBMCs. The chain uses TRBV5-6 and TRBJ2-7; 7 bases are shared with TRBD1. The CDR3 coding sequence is TGTGCCAGCAGCGGGGACAGTATCTACGAGCAGTACTTC. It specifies CASSGDSIYEQYF.